The sequence of this T cell receptor beta chain was determined in a study of T cell changes during pregnancy in multiple sclerosis. V lost 3 bases, J lost 1 base, and 13 bases stayed unmatched. Germline V gene lookup returns CDR1 SGHRS and CDR2 YFSETQ. The CDR3 extends over 18 amino acids. The table came from immunoSEQ multiplex PCR; TCRdb's copy has only in-frame clones and leaves some out. This table holds about 70,000 clones, approximately 92% found once. The TCR was taken from a female donor in good health, enrolled as a control in a pregnancy study. The sequenced sample was peripheral blood, obtained in the second trimester of pregnancy. The chain combines TRBV5-1 with TRBJ2-3; TRBD1 matches 8 bases. The CDR3 protein is CASSSGQGAKWGTDTQYF. Written as DNA, the CDR3 is TGCGCCAGCAGCTCTGGACAGGGAGCCAAGTGGGGCACAGATACGCAGTATTTT. Full variable domain (remainder filled in from reference TRBV5-1 and TRBJ2-3): KAGVTQTPRYLIKTRGQQVTLSCSPISGHRSVSWYQQTPGQGLQFLFEYFSETQRNKGNFPGRFSGRQFSNSRSEMNVSTLELGDSALYLCASSSGQGAKWGTDTQYFGPGTRLTVL.